Below are 21 T cell receptor beta chains sequenced from a single sample in a study of blood T cell repertoires in COVID-19. Measured with immunoSEQ multiplex PCR; TCRdb has only the in-frame clones, and not every one. The sample yields some 300,000 clones, about 91% seen once. Input material: peripheral blood. Receptors were obtained from a young woman who had recovered from COVID-19.

V and J are TRBV27 and TRBJ2-3, with TRBD1 identical over 7 bases. The V gene end was trimmed by 5 bases and the J gene end by 5 bases; junction bases not matched to a gene: 13. Germline CDR1 is MNHEY and CDR2 is SMNVEV (reference sequence). This CDR3 contains 16 residues. DNA of the CDR3: TGTGCCAGCAGTCTCCGGGACAGAATAGGGGGAGATACGCAGTATTTT. Its protein product is CASSLRDRIGGDTQYF.

On this clone itself: The DNA is left out, because the CDR3 cannot be placed on it with certainty; the CDR3 is given as TCRdb lists it. The chain joins TRBV21-1 to TRBJ2-2; the D call of TRBD1 is as the table states it, not checked on the DNA. TRBV21-1 is an annotated pseudogene. A total of 15 residues make up the CDR3, ends included. The CDR3 spells CASIKTGDTPGSCFF.

The V gene is TRBV6-6, the J gene TRBJ1-6; TRBD1 is a possible D gene (6 bases). The CDR3 has 18 amino acids. V dropped 5 bases and J dropped 2 bases, with 19 bases sitting between them. Germline loops: CDR1 MNHNY, CDR2 SVGAGI (reference sequence). The CDR3 nucleotides read TGTGCCAGCAGTCGGACAGATCCCAGAAATACCTATAATTCACCCCTCCACTTT. Protein sequence: CASSRTDPRNTYNSPLHF.

The chain couples TRBV6-1 to TRBJ1-2, with 7 positions matching TRBD1. Germline V gives CDR1 MNHNS, CDR2 SASEGT. Trimming at V came to 2 bases and at J to 4 bases, leaving 4 bases not matched to a gene. This CDR3 region has 14 residues. Here the CDR3 reads CASSERGQGYGYTF. CDR3 in DNA: TGTGCCAGCAGTGAAAGGGGGCAGGGCTATGGCTACACCTTC.

This clone was counted once. This chain connects TRBV11-3 to TRBJ2-7, with TRBD1 matching over 8 bases. Germline V lookup: CDR1 SGHNT, CDR2 YENEEA. Unmatched junction bases numbered 5, after V lost 3 bases and J lost 4 bases. This CDR3 has 14 residues. CDR3 protein: CASSLAGGKYEQYF. In DNA form, the CDR3 reads TGTGCCAGCAGCTTGGCAGGGGGCAAGTACGAGCAGTACTTC. The full variable domain, with the rest looked up from reference TRBV11-3 and TRBJ2-7, is EAGVVQSPRYKIIEKKQPVAFWCNPISGHNTLYWYLQNLGQGPELLIRYENEEAVDDSQLPKDRFSAERLKGVDSTLKIQPAELGDSAVYLCASSLAGGKYEQYFGPGTRLTVT.

The rearrangement joins TRBV19 to TRBJ2-7; TRBD1 agrees at 9 bases. After removal of 6 bases from V and 3 bases from J, the junction contained 3 bases not matched to a gene. Per germline, CDR1 LNHDA and CDR2 SQIVND (reference sequence). The CDR3 is 13 amino acids. The CDR3 DNA is TGTGCCAGTAGGGGGACAGGGAACTACGAGCAGTACTTC. Amino acid sequence: CASRGTGNYEQYF.

V is TRBV10-3 and J is TRBJ2-3; 8 bases match TRBD2. Trimming cost V 4 bases and J 3 bases; bases outside gene matches: 9. Germline CDR1 and CDR2: ENHRY and SYGVKD. This CDR3 is built from 16 residues. CDR3 region: CAISGGSAGGTDTQYF. The CDR3 DNA reads as TGTGCCATCAGTGGCGGCTCGGCGGGGGGTACAGATACGCAGTATTTT.

The chain employs TRBV2 and TRBJ2-7, with a possible D match to TRBD1 (5 bases). Trimming removed 6 bases from V and 3 bases from J, with 15 bases in between. The CDR3 length is 14 residues. Germline V gene sequence: CDR1 SNHLY, CDR2 FYNNEI. This CDR3 is CASRSRVLVYEQYF. In DNA, the CDR3 is TGTGCCAGCAGGTCCAGGGTACTGGTCTACGAGCAGTACTTC.

The gene calls are TRBV4-3 and TRBJ2-6, with 8 bases lining up with TRBD1. Looked up from germline, CDR1 is LGHNA and CDR2 is YSLEER. The CDR3 spans 19 residues. Unmatched junction bases numbered 8, after V lost 1 base and J lost 0 bases. CDR3 amino acids: CASSQGLGTGYSGANVLTF. DNA of the CDR3: TGCGCCAGCAGCCAAGGGCTTGGGACAGGATACTCTGGGGCCAACGTCCTGACTTTC.

The chain uses TRBV7-2 and TRBJ2-4; 7 bases are shared with TRBD2. This CDR3 spans 15 amino acids. V lost 2 bases and J lost 9; bases outside the gene matches: 10. The germline gives CDR1 SGHTA, CDR2 FQGNSA. DNA of the CDR3: TGTGCCAGCAGCTTAAACCGCCTAGCGGCAAGCATTCAGTACTTC. Protein: CASSLNRLAASIQYF.

The rearrangement joins TRBV7-2 to TRBJ1-3; possibly TRBD1 for D (5 bases). The CDR3 loop spans 15 amino acids. CDR1 and CDR2 from the germline V gene are SGHTA and FQGNSA. V was trimmed by 5 bases and J by 4 bases, leaving 15 bases between them. The DNA of the CDR3 is TGTGCCAGCAGCGCGCAGCCGGGACTCGGAAACACCATATATTTT. This translates into CASSAQPGLGNTIYF.

The chain has TRBV12-3 or TRBV12-4 and TRBJ2-5; D remains ambiguous. The CDR3 sequence is 11 residues long. Trimming left V 6 bases short and J 2 bases short, with 4 bases between. The CDR3 loop reads CASSIQETQYF. DNA of the CDR3: TGTGCCAGCAGCATTCAAGAGACCCAGTACTTC.

This chain joins TRBV28 and TRBJ1-1; D is perhaps TRBD1 (5 bases). The CDR3 is made up of 14 amino acids. The germline CDR1 and CDR2 sequences are MDHEN and SYDVKM. V was trimmed by 6 bases and J by 0 bases, leaving 11 bases between them. The CDR3 spells CASSYGQVNTEAFF. CDR3 DNA: TGTGCCAGCAGCTACGGACAAGTGAACACTGAAGCTTTCTTT.

The chain carries TRBV7-2 and TRBJ1-2, with TRBD1 as a possible D gene (5 bases). Between the trimmed V and J ends, which lost 0 bases and 3 bases, there was a span of 11 bases. The CDR3 runs to 15 residues. CDR1 and CDR2 (germline): SGHTA, FQGNSA. CDR3 coding DNA: TGTGCCAGCAGCTTAGCGGGTCAGGGCCACTATGGCTACACCTTC. This translates into CASSLAGQGHYGYTF.

This clone was counted a few times. The genes are TRBV5-6 and TRBJ2-7; TRBD1 aligns across 9 bases. CDR1 is SGHDT and CDR2 is YYEEEE in the germline V gene. V lost 6 bases and J lost 7; bases outside the gene matches: 8. The CDR3 is 13 residues long. CDR3 sequence (DNA): TGTGCCAGCACCCAAGGGACAGGGCTTGAGCAGTACTTC. Translated: CASTQGTGLEQYF.

The gene calls are TRBV6-5 and TRBJ1-5; TRBD1 aligns across 8 bases. Germline V CDR1 and CDR2: MNHEY, SVGAGI. This CDR3 has 15 amino acids. Trimming cost V 4 bases and J 9 bases; bases outside gene matches: 11. In DNA form, the CDR3 reads TGTGCCAGCAGTTCATACCCGACAGGGGAAAGGCCCCAGCATTTT. Protein: CASSSYPTGERPQHF.

This chain uses TRBV6-1 with TRBJ1-2; the D is unclear. Germline values: CDR1 MNHNS, CDR2 SASEGT. The length of the CDR3 is 15 residues. The ends were cut back, 0 bases at V and 4 bases at J, with 12 bases in the middle. CDR3 sequence (DNA): TGTGCCAGCAGTGAAGCTCGGGGTCTGGGCTATGGCTACACCTTC. This gives the protein CASSEARGLGYGYTF.

The genes are TRBV4-3 and TRBJ2-1; possible D gene TRBD1, 5 bases. This CDR3 comprises 16 residues. Per germline, CDR1 LGHNA and CDR2 YSLEER. V gave up 1 base and J gave up 2 bases, with 12 bases separating them. In DNA, the CDR3 is TGCGCCAGCAGCCAAGCGGTACCAGGGCCCTACAATGAGCAGTTCTTC. Translating gives CASSQAVPGPYNEQFF.

The chain uses TRBV28 and TRBJ2-1; TRBD1 agrees at 8 bases. Unmatched junction bases numbered 7, after V lost 3 bases and J lost 12 bases. This CDR3 region has 13 residues. Germline CDR1 MDHEN, CDR2 SYDVKM. The CDR3 protein is CASSLDRALGQFF. CDR3 in DNA: TGTGCCAGCAGTTTGGACAGGGCACTTGGGCAGTTCTTC.

This clone appeared a single time. This chain's CDR3 is CASSQPTGTDTQYF. The CDR3 DNA reads as TGCGCCAGCAGCCAACCTACAGGCACAGATACGCAGTATTTT. The V gene is TRBV4-1, the J gene TRBJ2-3; no reliable D call. This CDR3 region has 14 residues. The germline gives CDR1 MGHRA, CDR2 YSYEKL. V lost 2 bases and J lost 1, with 7 bases in between.

The chain recombines TRBV6-2 or TRBV6-3 with TRBJ2-1, with 9 bases lining up with TRBD1. The CDR3 is 18 residues long. Germline V gene data show CDR1 as MNHEY and CDR2 as SVGEGT. After removal of 0 bases from V and 9 bases from J, the junction contained 15 bases not matched to a gene. CDR3 sequence: CASSYSQAGTGKTVEQFF. The CDR3 DNA reads TGTGCCAGCAGTTACTCTCAAGCCGGGACAGGGAAAACCGTTGAGCAGTTCTTC.